The 10 T cell receptor beta chains below come from one sample, sequenced in a study of identical twins. TCRdb re-derived calls from the 5' RACE reads in MiXCR, one entry per CDR3 protein. Seen here are about 530,000 distinct CDR3 sequences, more than 20% observed once, and the top ten hold 0.48%. The same specimen was also included in a second study, on yellow fever vaccine responses in identical twins.

Source material: CD4+ T cells sorted from blood. These receptors all stem from a woman aged 18-29 years in good health.

CDR3 sequence: CASQIIKGGQETQYF. The CDR3 DNA reads as TGTGCCAGCCAAATCATAAAGGGGGGGCAAGAGACCCAGTACTTC. The chain joins TRBV2 to TRBJ2-5; the D gene is possibly TRBD2 (7 bases). Trimming took off 8 bases at V and 2 bases at J, with 18 bases between the two ends. CDR1 SNHLY and CDR2 FYNNEI come from the germline V gene. CDR3 length: 15 residues.

DNA of the CDR3: TGCAGTGCTATCTCGGGACAGGGTAATTCACCCCTCCACTTT. Encoded protein: CSAISGQGNSPLHF. The rearrangement links TRBV20-1 to TRBJ1-6, with 9 bases that match TRBD1. Germline V gives CDR1 DFQATT, CDR2 SNEGSKA (reference sequence). This CDR3 region has 14 residues. V was clipped by 4 bases and J by 6 bases; unmatched bases: 4.

This chain links TRBV5-5 with TRBJ2-1; 9 bases are shared with TRBD1. Germline trimming cut 2 bases from V and 7 bases from J; bases unmatched to any gene: 13. CDR1 is SGHKS and CDR2 is YYEKEE in the germline V gene (reference sequence). The CDR3 contains 17 residues. CDR3: CASSLATGTGRRNEQFF. The CDR3 DNA is TGTGCCAGCAGCTTAGCCACCGGGACAGGGAGAAGGAATGAGCAGTTCTTC. Full variable domain (missing parts from reference TRBV5-5 and TRBJ2-1): DAGVTQSPTHLIKTRGQQVTLRCSPISGHKSVSWYQQVLGQGPQFIFQYYEKEERGRGNFPDRFSARQFPNYSSELNVNALLLGDSALYLCASSLATGTGRRNEQFFGPGTRLTVL.

The CDR3 is CSVVAGEQYF. Written as DNA, the CDR3 is TGCAGCGTGGTGGCGGGGGAGCAGTACTTC. The gene calls are TRBV29-1 and TRBJ2-7; the D gene is possibly TRBD2 (6 bases). The ends were cut back, 6 bases at V and 7 bases at J, with 10 bases in the middle. The CDR3 length is 10 residues. Germline CDR1 is SQVTM and CDR2 is ANQGSEA.

The rearrangement uses TRBV6-1 and TRBJ1-1; TRBD1 might be the D (6 bases). V lost 6 bases, J lost 1 base, and 9 bases lay in between. The germline V gene encodes CDR1 MNHNS and CDR2 SASEGT. This CDR3 is 13 amino acids long. The DNA of the CDR3 is TGTGCCAGCAGACTGACAGGGAACACTGAAGCTTTCTTT. Its translation is CASRLTGNTEAFF.

The chain joins TRBV7-2 to TRBJ2-5; unclear D gene. Germline V gene sequence: CDR1 SGHTA, CDR2 FQGNSA. V was trimmed by 3 bases and J by 0 bases, leaving 5 bases between them. The CDR3 covers 13 residues. CDR3: CASSLIYQETQYF. DNA for the CDR3: TGTGCCAGCAGCTTGATTTACCAAGAGACCCAGTACTTC. Using reference TRBV7-2 and TRBJ2-5 for the parts outside the CDR3, the full variable domain is GAGVSQSPSNKVTEKGKDVELRCDPISGHTALYWYRQSLGQGLEFLIYFQGNSAPDKSGLPSDRFSAERTGGSVSTLTIQRTQQEDSAVYLCASSLIYQETQYFGPGTRLLVL.

In its sample, this clonotype was seen many times. This chain uses TRBV27 with TRBJ2-3; 8 bases line up with TRBD2. Germline V gives CDR1 MNHEY, CDR2 SMNVEV (reference sequence). Losses at the gene ends were 2 bases for V and 2 bases for J; bases not matched to a gene: 6. The CDR3 consists of 16 residues. The CDR3 DNA reads TGTGCCAGCAGTTTAGCGGGGGGCCTACTCACAGATACGCAGTATTTT. It translates to CASSLAGGLLTDTQYF.

This chain uses TRBV19 with TRBJ1-5; D may be TRBD1 (5 bases). The CDR3 contains 14 residues. Germline V gives CDR1 LNHDA, CDR2 SQIVND (reference sequence). Trimming pared 5 bases from V and 3 bases from J, leaving 11 bases between. DNA of the CDR3: TGTGCCAGTAGTGGCCGGGGGTACAATCAGCCCCAGCATTTT. Protein product: CASSGRGYNQPQHF.

The chain carries TRBV20-1 and TRBJ2-3; 8 bases are shared with TRBD2. The CDR3 covers 17 residues. After removal of 0 bases from V and 2 bases from J, the junction contained 10 bases not matched to a gene. Germline V gene lookup returns CDR1 DFQATT and CDR2 SNEGSKA (reference sequence). The DNA for the CDR3 is TGCAGTGCTAGAGATATGGGCCTAGCGGGTACCACAGATACGCAGTATTTT. Its translation is CSARDMGLAGTTDTQYF.

V and J are TRBV3-1 and TRBJ2-7, with D unclear. V dropped 2 bases and J dropped 4 bases, with 6 bases sitting between them. CDR3 size: 12 residues. CDR1 and CDR2 (germline): LGHDT, YNNKEL (reference sequence). The CDR3 is CASSQFGYEQYF. The CDR3 DNA is TGTGCCAGCAGCCAATTCGGGTACGAGCAGTACTTC.